A selection of T cell receptor beta chains follows, all from one sample in a study of shared clonotypes between healthy human individuals. The method was immunoSEQ multiplex PCR; TCRdb's version includes in-frame clones alone and lacks a portion of them. The table lists some 2 million clones, less than 95% of them singletons, with about 1.1% in the top ten. Sequencing was carried out using naive CD8+ T cells sorted from blood. The receptor set was obtained from a man aged 18 to 30 in good health. Each CDR3 is given with its conserved first and last residue. The D gene is left open where the match is weak. A row's size may be missing; if present it is once, few, many or a size class.

>TRBJ1-1|TRBV4-3|.|.
CASSHGWAPDDEAFF
TGCGCCAGCAGCCATGGCTGGGCACCTGATGATGAAGCTTTCTTT
>TRBJ2-6|TRBV6-5|.|.
CASSRDWGGANVLTF
TGTGCCAGCAGTCGGGACTGGGGAGGGGCCAACGTCCTGACTTTC
>TRBJ2-1|TRBV5-1|.|.
CASSTRAENEQFF
TGCGCCAGCAGCACCAGGGCGGAGAATGAGCAGTTCTTC
>TRBJ1-2|TRBV6-5|TRBD1|.
CASSYDGQGSGYTF
TGTGCCAGCAGTTACGACGGACAGGGCTCTGGCTACACCTTC
>TRBJ2-7|TRBV14|.|once
CASSQGLGPYEQYF
TGTGCCAGCAGCCAAGGACTAGGCCCCTACGAGCAGTACTTC
>TRBJ2-7|TRBV10-2|TRBD2|.
CASSVSGKDEQYF
TGCGCCAGCAGTGTTAGCGGGAAGGACGAGCAGTACTTC
>TRBJ2-1|TRBV6-5|TRBD2|.
CASTEGGPGNEQFF
TGTGCCAGCACGGAGGGAGGGCCGGGGAATGAGCAGTTCTTC
>TRBJ2-7|TRBV7-9|TRBD1|.
CASSSQDRAYEQYF
TGTGCCAGCAGCAGCCAGGACAGGGCCTACGAGCAGTACTTC
>TRBJ2-7|TRBV6-4|.|.
CANSRRGQGYEQYF
TGTGCCAACTCAAGGAGGGGTCAGGGCTACGAGCAGTACTTC
>TRBJ2-5|TRBV5-1|TRBD1|.
CASSPQGQGGETQYF
TGCGCCAGCAGCCCGCAAGGACAGGGAGGAGAGACCCAGTACTTC
>TRBJ2-7|TRBV2|TRBD2|.
CASRGASGILYEQYF
TGTGCCAGCAGGGGTGCTAGCGGGATCCTTTACGAGCAGTACTTC
>TRBJ1-1|TRBV5-1|.|.
CASSLEGGAGTEAFF
TGCGCCAGCAGCTTGGAGGGGGGCGCGGGAACTGAAGCTTTCTTT
>TRBJ2-2|TRBV4-2|.|.
CASSQDLLAGELFF
TGTGCCAGCAGCCAAGATCTGTTAGCGGGGGAGCTGTTTTTT
>TRBJ2-5|TRBV9|TRBD2|.
CASSVDPSGGSQETQYF
TGTGCCAGCAGCGTAGACCCTAGCGGGGGGTCCCAAGAGACCCAGTACTTC
>TRBJ2-5|TRBV6-1|TRBD2|.
CASSEASGLAGGETQYF
TGTGCCAGCAGTGAAGCAAGTGGACTAGCGGGGGGGGAGACCCAGTACTTC
>TRBJ2-7|TRBV27|TRBD2|.
CASRVGRVQLAGGHYEQYF
TGTGCCAGCAGAGTTGGGAGAGTGCAACTAGCGGGAGGCCATTACGAGCAGTACTTC
>TRBJ2-7|TRBV7-3|TRBD1|.
CASSTRQGPSYEQYF
TGTGCCAGCAGCACAAGACAGGGACCATCCTACGAGCAGTACTTC
>TRBJ2-7|TRBV11-2|TRBD2|.
CASSSGLVIYEQYF
TGTGCCAGCAGCTCGGGACTAGTTATCTACGAGCAGTACTTC
>TRBJ1-1|TRBV11-1|.|.
CASSTGLLNTEAFF
TGTGCCAGCAGCACGGGACTGTTGAACACTGAAGCTTTCTTT
>TRBJ2-7|TRBV2|.|.
CASSVGPVGTYEQYF
TGTGCCAGCAGTGTCGGCCCGGTTGGGACCTACGAGCAGTACTTC
>TRBJ2-3|TRBV13|.|.
CASSLGSPSTDTQYF
TGTGCCAGCAGCTTAGGGTCCCCTAGCACAGATACGCAGTATTTT
>TRBJ2-1|TRBV7-9|.|.
CASSPETGFEQFF
TGTGCCAGCAGCCCCGAGACGGGATTTGAGCAGTTCTTC
>TRBJ2-1|TRBV6-1|TRBD2|.
CASSEWGLATEYNEQFF
TGTGCCAGCAGTGAATGGGGACTAGCGACAGAATACAATGAGCAGTTCTTC
>TRBJ2-1|TRBV30|.|.
CAWSGGLHSSYNEQFF
TGTGCCTGGAGTGGGGGGCTGCATAGCTCCTACAATGAGCAGTTCTTC
>TRBJ1-1|TRBV4-1|.|.
CASSHRAGLNTEAFF
TGCGCCAGCAGCCATCGAGCAGGGTTGAACACTGAAGCTTTCTTT
>TRBJ1-1|TRBV10-3|.|.
CAISEEPMNTEAFF
TGTGCCATCAGTGAAGAACCCATGAACACTGAAGCTTTCTTT
>TRBJ1-1|TRBV6-5|.|.
CASSFLWTTEAFF
TGTGCCAGCAGTTTTTTGTGGACCACTGAAGCTTTCTTT
>TRBJ2-7|TRBV7-8|TRBD1|once
CASSPGTDYEQYF
TGTGCCAGCAGCCCTGGGACAGACTACGAGCAGTACTTC
>TRBJ2-7|TRBV6-5|TRBD1|.
CASSYSTGEAFYEQYF
TGTGCCAGCAGTTACTCGACAGGGGAAGCCTTCTACGAGCAGTACTTC
>TRBJ1-3|TRBV9|.|.
CASSVDDLTTGNTIYF
TGTGCCAGCAGCGTAGACGATCTCACCACAGGAAACACCATATATTTT
>TRBJ1-2|TRBV4-3|.|.
CASSQEGNYGYTF
TGCGCCAGCAGCCAAGAAGGAAACTATGGCTACACCTTC
>TRBJ2-5|TRBV7-6|.|.
CASSLTASGQETQYF
TGTGCCAGCAGCTTAACAGCCAGCGGCCAAGAGACCCAGTACTTC
>TRBJ1-1|TRBV7-6|.|.
CASSLAGVTEAFF
TGTGCCAGCAGCTTAGCGGGGGTCACTGAAGCTTTCTTT
>TRBJ1-6|TRBV6-1|.|few
CASSEEITSSYNSPLHF
TGTGCCAGCAGCGAAGAAATAACGAGCTCCTATAATTCACCCCTCCACTTT
>TRBJ1-2|TRBV18|.|.
CASSPPGPLEYGYTF
TGTGCCAGCTCACCCCCAGGTCCGCTTGAGTATGGCTACACCTTC
>TRBJ2-6|TRBV29-1|TRBD1|.
CSVWETGDPGANVLTF
TGCAGCGTTTGGGAGACAGGGGACCCCGGGGCCAACGTCCTGACTTTC
>TRBJ1-1|TRBV29-1|.|.
CSVVLGMNTEAFF
TGCAGCGTTGTTCTGGGGATGAACACTGAAGCTTTCTTT
>TRBJ1-6|TRBV18|.|.
CASSPDGSSYNSPLHF
TGTGCCAGCTCCCCGGACGGGAGCTCCTATAATTCACCCCTCCACTTT
>TRBJ1-2|TRBV7-9|TRBD1|.
CASSFGTGDGYTF
TGTGCCAGCAGTTTTGGTACAGGGGATGGCTACACCTTC
>TRBJ2-6|TRBV4-3|.|.
CASSLNRAGANVLTF
TGCGCCAGCAGCTTGAACAGGGCTGGGGCCAACGTCCTGACTTTC
>TRBJ2-1|TRBV11-2|.|.
CASSFSPQHNNEQFF
TGTGCCAGCAGCTTCTCACCCCAGCATAACAATGAGCAGTTCTTC
>TRBJ1-1|TRBV7-9|.|.
CASSSRGSRNTEAFF
TGTGCCAGCAGCTCTCGGGGGAGCAGGAACACTGAAGCTTTCTTT
>TRBJ2-3|TRBV6-5|.|.
CASSYSGTDTQYF
TGTGCCAGCAGTTACTCGGGAACAGATACGCAGTATTTT
>TRBJ2-5|TRBV5-6|TRBD2|.
CASSAGLAGGLLQETQYF
TGTGCCAGCAGCGCGGGACTAGCGGGGGGCCTTTTACAAGAGACCCAGTACTTC
>TRBJ2-1|TRBV9|.|.
CASSVEGATYNEQFF
TGTGCCAGCAGCGTAGAGGGAGCAACCTACAATGAGCAGTTCTTC
>TRBJ2-7|TRBV27|TRBD1|.
CASSSSRGQGSSYEQYF
TGTGCCAGCAGTTCCTCCCGCGGACAGGGGAGCTCCTACGAGCAGTACTTC